These 28 T cell receptor beta chains share one sample of origin, sequenced in a study of cytomegalovirus exposure and HLA in healthy donors. PCR primers comprised 60 Vbeta and 13 Jbeta primers. Sequencing used immunoSEQ multiplex PCR; TCRdb keeps in-frame clones, though not all of them. The sample holds about 150,000 clones; 60% to 80% are singletons and the top ten take roughly 0.69%. Sequenced input: PBMCs. The receptors were gathered from a male donor in good health and CMV-seronegative.

This chain links TRBV11-2 with TRBJ2-7; 7 nucleotides agree with TRBD2. Germline loops: CDR1 SGHAT, CDR2 FQNNGV. Losses at the gene ends were 4 bases for V and 7 bases for J; bases not matched to a gene: 16. This CDR3 spans 16 amino acids. This CDR3 reads CASSSSPGGGPGEQYF. CDR3 in DNA: TGTGCCAGCAGCTCTAGCCCCGGGGGAGGGCCGGGTGAGCAGTACTTC. The full variable domain, in which reference TRBV11-2 and TRBJ2-7 provide the parts outside the CDR3, is EAGVAQSPRYKIIEKRQSVAFWCNPISGHATLYWYQQILGQGPKLLIQFQNNGVVDDSQLPKDRFSAERLKGVDSTLKIQPAKLEDSAVYLCASSSSPGGGPGEQYFGPGTRLTVT.

The CDR3 sequence: CASSFWGAYEQYF. The CDR3, as DNA: TGTGCCAGCAGCTTTTGGGGAGCCTACGAGCAGTACTTC. The chain recombines TRBV7-2 with TRBJ2-7; possible D gene TRBD2, 5 bases. From germline, CDR1 is SGHTA and CDR2 FQGNSA. The CDR3 runs to 13 residues. Trimming removed 3 bases at V and 2 bases at J, with 8 bases between. The whole variable domain, remainder taken from reference TRBV7-2 and TRBJ2-7, is GAGVSQSPSNKVTEKGKDVELRCDPISGHTALYWYRQSLGQGLEFLIYFQGNSAPDKSGLPSDRFSAERTGGSVSTLTIQRTQQEDSAVYLCASSFWGAYEQYFGPGTRLTVT.

The CDR3 DNA reads as TGTGCCAGCAGCTCACAGGGTGGCGCTGGAAACACCATATATTTT. Its translation: CASSSQGGAGNTIYF. The rearrangement links TRBV7-3 to TRBJ1-3; D might be TRBD1 (6 bases). V was trimmed by 4 bases and J by 2 bases, leaving 12 bases between them. The CDR3 consists of 15 residues. CDR1 SGHTA and CDR2 FQGTGA come from the germline V gene.

The J gene is TRBJ1-2, the V gene TRBV6-1; the D is unclear. In germline, CDR1 is MNHNS, CDR2 SASEGT. Trimming pared 3 bases from V and 3 bases from J, leaving 14 bases between. The CDR3 sequence is 15 residues long. The CDR3, as DNA: TGTGCCAGCAGTGAGCAGCGCTCGTTCTACTATGGCTACACCTTC. Protein sequence: CASSEQRSFYYGYTF.

The chain is built from TRBV27 and TRBJ1-1, with 8 bases aligning to TRBD1. V lost 6 bases and J lost 5; bases outside the gene matches: 11. CDR1 and CDR2 (germline): MNHEY, SMNVEV (reference sequence). This CDR3 region has 15 residues. The CDR3 region has the DNA TGTGCCAGCAGGGGACAGGTCGGTTTGTGGACTGAAGCTTTCTTT. It codes for CASRGQVGLWTEAFF.

The DNA of the CDR3 is TGTGCCAGCAGTTTAGGAGGAGGGGGCTCAAAGAACACTGAAGCTTTCTTT. This encodes CASSLGGGGSKNTEAFF. The chain is built from TRBV28 and TRBJ1-1; 7 nucleotides line up with TRBD1. V shed 2 bases, J shed 1 base, and the junction held 10 bases outside the gene matches. Germline assignment: CDR1 MDHEN and CDR2 SYDVKM. CDR3 length equals 17 residues. The variable domain in full, with the rest retrieved from reference TRBV28 and TRBJ1-1, is DVKVTQSSRYLVKRTGEKVFLECVQDMDHENMFWYRQDPGLGLRLIYFSYDVKMKEKGDIPEGYSVSREKKERFSLILESASTNQTSMYLCASSLGGGGSKNTEAFFGQGTRLTVV.

CDR3 sequence: CASSIDLGTAGELFF. CDR3 DNA: TGTGCCAGTAGTATAGATCTAGGCACGGCCGGGGAGCTGTTTTTT. The rearrangement joins TRBV19 to TRBJ2-2; D remains ambiguous. Trimming pared 0 bases from V and 6 bases from J, leaving 11 bases between. This CDR3 is 15 amino acids long. CDR1 and CDR2 from the germline V gene are LNHDA and SQIVND (reference sequence). Supplemented by reference TRBV19 and TRBJ2-2, the full variable domain reads DGGITQSPKYLFRKEGQNVTLSCEQNLNHDAMYWYRQDPGQGLRLIYYSQIVNDFQKGDIAEGYSVSREKKESFPLTVTSAQKNPTAFYLCASSIDLGTAGELFFGEGSRLTVL.

The rearrangement uses TRBV6-5 and TRBJ1-6; D is unclear. The CDR3 length is 13 residues. Trimming took 2 bases from V and 7 from J, leaving 6 bases between them. Germline V gene lookup returns CDR1 MNHEY and CDR2 SVGAGI. CDR3 in amino acids: CASSYLLNSPLHF. CDR3 DNA sequence: TGTGCCAGCAGTTACCTTCTCAATTCACCCCTCCACTTT.

The chain joins TRBV7-6 to TRBJ2-7; 11 positions agree with TRBD2. The trim removed 5 bases at V and 6 bases at J, leaving 18 bases unmatched. The CDR3 is made up of 18 amino acids. Germline assignment: CDR1 SGHVS and CDR2 FNYEAQ. CDR3: CASSPSPASGGSSGEQYF. The DNA of the CDR3 is TGTGCCAGCAGCCCCTCCCCCGCTAGCGGGGGGTCCTCGGGCGAGCAGTACTTC.

This clone occurred once. This chain connects TRBV9 to TRBJ2-3; weak D call: TRBD2 (6 bases). The CDR3 totals 15 residues. Per the germline V gene, CDR1 is SGDLS and CDR2 is YYNGEE. V lost 2 bases and J 0 bases, leaving 10 bases between the germline ends. CDR3 sequence reads: CASSVSGFSTDTQYF. The CDR3 coding sequence is TGTGCCAGCAGCGTGAGCGGGTTTAGCACAGATACGCAGTATTTT.

This chain uses TRBV4-1 with TRBJ1-5; TRBD1 matches 11 bases. Germline values: CDR1 MGHRA, CDR2 YSYEKL. With 2 bases clipped from V and 1 base from J, the junction kept 4 bases outside the gene matches. The CDR3 loop spans 17 amino acids. The CDR3 loop is CASSQWTGGISNQPQHF. The CDR3 nucleotides are TGCGCCAGCAGCCAATGGACAGGGGGCATCAGCAATCAGCCCCAGCATTTT.

The chain combines TRBV5-1 with TRBJ2-1; D gene unclear. The CDR3 consists of 12 residues. The V gene lost 2 bases and the J gene lost 8 bases, with 8 bases spanning the gap. CDR1 and CDR2 from the germline V gene are SGHRS and YFSETQ. The CDR3: CASSFLSDEQFF. DNA of the CDR3: TGCGCCAGCAGCTTTCTTTCAGATGAGCAGTTCTTC.

The J gene is TRBJ2-7, the V gene TRBV30, with 10 nucleotides matching TRBD1. The CDR3 loop spans 16 amino acids. CDR1 and CDR2 from the germline V gene are GTSNPN and SVGIG (reference sequence). The V gene end was trimmed by 1 base and the J gene end by 3 bases; junction bases not matched to a gene: 9. The CDR3 nucleotides read TGTGCCTGGAGTGGCGACAGGGGGCTATTTCGCTACGAGCAGTACTTC. Translated, it gives CAWSGDRGLFRYEQYF.

The chain has TRBV5-5 and TRBJ1-2; D perhaps matches TRBD1 (6 bases). There are 15 residues in the CDR3. Deletions cut 1 base from V and 3 bases from J, with 13 bases between. Germline CDR1 is SGHKS and CDR2 is YYEKEE (reference sequence). This CDR3 is CASSLSGHADYGYTF. CDR3 DNA: TGTGCCAGCAGCTTGTCGGGACATGCCGACTATGGCTACACCTTC.

The rearrangement uses TRBV19 and TRBJ1-5; 9 nucleotides align to TRBD1. Germline values: CDR1 LNHDA, CDR2 SQIVND (reference sequence). There are 16 residues in the CDR3. The trim removed 9 bases at V and 1 base at J, leaving 10 bases unmatched. In DNA, the CDR3 is TGTGCCAGCATCCCGCGGACAGGGGTAAGCAATCAGCCCCAGCATTTT. Translating gives CASIPRTGVSNQPQHF.

This chain uses TRBV11-2 with TRBJ1-2, with D perhaps matching TRBD1 (5 bases). This CDR3 is built from 13 residues. V was pared by 5 bases and J by 4 bases, with 11 bases between. The germline gives CDR1 SGHAT, CDR2 FQNNGV. This CDR3 reads CASSAQGGYGYTF. CDR3 nucleotide sequence: TGTGCCAGCAGCGCCCAGGGTGGCTATGGCTACACCTTC.

The gene calls are TRBV19 and TRBJ1-4; 7 positions match TRBD1. CDR1 and CDR2 (germline): LNHDA, SQIVND (reference sequence). The J segment lost 8 bases and the V segment lost 7 bases, leaving 13 bases of the junction unmatched. The CDR3 has 15 amino acids. As DNA, the CDR3 is TGTGCCAGTACCCCATCCGGGACAGTCCACGAAAAACTGTTTTTT. It translates to CASTPSGTVHEKLFF.

This clone was detected a few times. The chain links TRBV29-1 to TRBJ2-7; 9 bases are a match to TRBD2. Germline values: CDR1 SQVTM, CDR2 ANQGSEA. J gave up 7 bases and V 2 bases, and 12 bases lay outside the gene matches. This CDR3 is built from 15 residues. CDR3 loop: CSVEHSGGRGREQYF. The CDR3 DNA follows: TGCAGCGTTGAACATAGCGGGGGCCGTGGGCGAGAGCAGTACTTC.

The CDR3 loop reads CASSGLRDISYEQYF. The CDR3 DNA reads TGTGCCAGCAGTGGCTTACGGGACATATCCTACGAGCAGTACTTC. The rearrangement joins TRBV6-1 to TRBJ2-5, with D perhaps TRBD1 (6 bases). The tail of the sequence fits TRBJ2-7 better, so the J call may be wrong. In germline, CDR1 is MNHNS, CDR2 SASEGT. The CDR3 sequence is 15 residues long.

This clone was counted a few times. The rearrangement links TRBV4-1 to TRBJ1-5; possibly TRBD1 for D (5 bases). The V end was cut by 0 bases, the J end by 6 bases, with 9 bases between. Germline CDR1 and CDR2: MGHRA and YSYEKL. The CDR3 totals 14 residues. The CDR3 spells CASSQDQGGQPQHF. The CDR3 coding sequence is TGCGCCAGCAGCCAAGATCAGGGCGGTCAGCCCCAGCATTTT.

The chain is built from TRBV5-8 and TRBJ2-5, with 8 bases that match TRBD1. The CDR3 has 16 residues. Germline V CDR1 and CDR2: SGHTS, YDEGEE. Trimming removed 3 bases from V and 3 bases from J; junction bases left unmatched: 10. The DNA of the CDR3 is TGTGCCAGCAGCTGGAGGGTTGGACAGGGAAAAGAGACCCAGTACTTC. Encoded protein: CASSWRVGQGKETQYF.

J is TRBJ2-5 and V is TRBV2, with TRBD2 matching 7 bases. After removal of 4 bases from V and 4 bases from J, the junction contained 12 bases not matched to a gene. Germline-derived CDR1 and CDR2 are SNHLY and FYNNEI. There are 16 residues in the CDR3. In DNA, the CDR3 is TGTGCCAGCAGTGGACACTTAGCGGGTGCGGCAGAGACCCAGTACTTC. Translated: CASSGHLAGAAETQYF.

The V call is TRBV12-5, the J call TRBJ2-7; 9 bases map to TRBD2. CDR1 and CDR2 from the germline V gene are LGHNT and FRNRAP. The junction had 3 bases not matched to a gene; V was cut back by 1 base and J by 2 bases. The CDR3 spans 15 residues. The CDR3, as DNA: TGTGCTAGTGGTTTGGGACTAGCGGAAACCTACGAGCAGTACTTC. It encodes CASGLGLAETYEQYF.

This chain joins TRBV7-2 and TRBJ2-4, with D perhaps TRBD1 (6 bases). V was pared by 2 bases and J by 7 bases, with 9 bases between. Germline-derived CDR1 and CDR2 are SGHTA and FQGNSA. The length of the CDR3 is 13 residues. CDR3 nucleotides: TGTGCCAGCAGCTTAAACAGGGATAACATTCAGTACTTC. It translates to CASSLNRDNIQYF.

V gene TRBV5-1 combines with J gene TRBJ2-5, with D possibly TRBD2 on 6 matching bases. The CDR3 runs to 14 residues. Germline V lookup: CDR1 SGHRS, CDR2 YFSETQ. V was clipped by 4 bases and J by 5 bases, with 15 bases between them. The CDR3 DNA reads TGCGCCAGCAGCCCTGCGGGGCTGGTGGAGACCCAGTACTTC. It translates to CASSPAGLVETQYF.

As regards this clone: One end of the junction varies from germline; a read error may be responsible. This sequence joins TRBV7-2 and TRBJ2-7, with 13 bases that match TRBD2. The CDR3 runs 19 residues. Germline V lookup: CDR1 SGHTA, CDR2 FQGNSA. The CDR3 DNA sequence: TGTGCTAGCAGCTTCTACCGGACTAGCGGGAGTCCCTGGCCCCGCGAGCAGTACTTC. Its translation is CASSFYRTSGSPWPREQYF.

V gene TRBV5-1 combines with J gene TRBJ2-7; TRBD1 aligns across 10 bases. The CDR3 covers 14 residues. Germline CDR1 and CDR2: SGHRS and YFSETQ. Trimming took 3 bases from V and 7 from J; bases not matched to a gene: 7. The CDR3 coding sequence is TGCGCCAGCAGCTCCGGGACAGGGGAGGTGGAGCAGTACTTC. Translating it yields CASSSGTGEVEQYF.

V gene TRBV7-7 combines with J gene TRBJ2-5; possible D gene TRBD1, 6 bases. The CDR3 consists of 12 residues. V was shortened by 3 bases and J by 5 bases, with 7 bases between the two germline ends. The germline CDR1 and CDR2 sequences are SSHAT and FNYEAQ (reference sequence). CDR3 bases: TGTGCCAGCAGCTTGAGGGGGGAGACCCAGTACTTC. Translation: CASSLRGETQYF.